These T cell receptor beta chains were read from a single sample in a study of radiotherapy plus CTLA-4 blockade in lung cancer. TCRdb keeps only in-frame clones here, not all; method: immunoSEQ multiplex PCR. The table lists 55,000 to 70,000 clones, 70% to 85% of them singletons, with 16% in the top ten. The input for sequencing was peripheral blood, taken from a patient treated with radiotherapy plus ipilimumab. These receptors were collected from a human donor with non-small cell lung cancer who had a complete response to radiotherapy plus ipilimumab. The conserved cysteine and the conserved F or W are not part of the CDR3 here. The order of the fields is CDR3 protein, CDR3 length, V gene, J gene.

CDR3: ASRPTGNSNQPQH
length: 13
V: TRBV6-6
J: TRBJ1-5

CDR3: ASSLDGSTDTQY
length: 12
V: TRBV7-2
J: TRBJ2-3

CDR3: ASSLGLAGGPTMGVEQF
length: 17
V: TRBV5-4
J: TRBJ2-1

CDR3: ASSQGTGKGTQY
length: 12
V: TRBV4-1
J: TRBJ2-3

CDR3: ASSLLGENSYNEQF
length: 14
V: TRBV27
J: TRBJ2-1

CDR3: ASSLVVRGGAEAF
length: 13
V: TRBV7-8
J: TRBJ1-1

CDR3: ASSRTGLNTEAF
length: 12
V: TRBV27
J: TRBJ1-1

CDR3: ASSSGRRNYNEQF
length: 13
V: TRBV13
J: TRBJ2-1

CDR3: ASSPGTVGNTIY
length: 12
V: TRBV7-2
J: TRBJ1-3

CDR3: ASSTRTGGNTDTQY
length: 14
V: TRBV28
J: TRBJ2-3